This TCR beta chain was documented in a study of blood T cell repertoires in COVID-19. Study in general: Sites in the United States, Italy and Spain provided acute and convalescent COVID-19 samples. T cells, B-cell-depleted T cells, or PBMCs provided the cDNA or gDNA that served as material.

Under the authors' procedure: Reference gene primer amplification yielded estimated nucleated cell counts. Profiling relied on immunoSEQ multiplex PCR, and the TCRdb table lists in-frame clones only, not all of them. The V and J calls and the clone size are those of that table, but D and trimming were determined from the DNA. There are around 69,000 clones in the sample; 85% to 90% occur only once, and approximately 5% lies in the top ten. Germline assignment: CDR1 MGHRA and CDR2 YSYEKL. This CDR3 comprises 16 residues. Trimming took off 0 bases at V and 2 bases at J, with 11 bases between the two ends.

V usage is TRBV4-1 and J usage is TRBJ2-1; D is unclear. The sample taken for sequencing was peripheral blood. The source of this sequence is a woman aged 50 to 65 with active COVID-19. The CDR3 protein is CASSQEAPGTYNEQFF. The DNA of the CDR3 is TGCGCCAGCAGCCAAGAGGCCCCTGGCACCTACAATGAGCAGTTCTTC.